The rows below give T cell receptor beta chains drawn from one sample of a study of blood T cell repertoires in COVID-19. The repertoire was sequenced with immunoSEQ multiplex PCR; TCRdb's copy has only in-frame clones and lacks some. The sample has tens of thousands of clones, just over 85% seen once. The source material was peripheral blood. These receptors came from a woman over 75 with acute or convalescent COVID-19. Each CDR3 is given with its conserved first and last residue. A D gene is named only where the DNA matches it firmly. Only some rows state a clone size, as once, few, many or a class for expanded clones.

>TRBJ1-1|TRBV7-3|-|-
TGTGCCAGCAGCTTATGGGCAGGGAACACTGAAGCTTTCTTT
CASSLWAGNTEAFF
>TRBJ1-2|TRBV6-5|-|TRBD1
TGTGCCAGCAAACCGGACAGGGGTGCCTATGGCTACACCTTC
CASKPDRGAYGYTF
>TRBJ1-1|TRBV18|-|-
TGTGCCAGCTCACCAGGGCCTGAAGCTTTCTTT
CASSPGPEAFF
>TRBJ1-2|TRBV3-1/TRBV3-2|-|-
TGTGCCAGCAGCCGGCGGGGCTATGGCTACACCTTC
CASSRRGYGYTF
>TRBJ1-5|TRBV7-7|once|-
TGTGCCAGCAGCCCTCAGGAGGATCAGCCCCAGCATTTT
CASSPQEDQPQHF
>TRBJ1-5|TRBV10-3|-|-
TGTGCCATCAGTGAGTCGGGCGGGGGCAATCAGCCCCAGCATTTT
CAISESGGGNQPQHF
>TRBJ1-2|TRBV19|-|-
TGTGCCAGTAGTCTACGACGGGGGGGAAACTATGGCTACACCTTC
CASSLRRGGNYGYTF
>TRBJ2-7|TRBV5-1|-|TRBD1
TGCGCCAGCAGACAAGGACAGGGGCTTTCCTACGAGCAGTACTTC
CASRQGQGLSYEQYF
>TRBJ2-7|TRBV5-1|-|-
TGCGCCAGCAGCGTTGAGACACGGTCCTACGAGCAGTACTTC
CASSVETRSYEQYF
>TRBJ2-4|TRBV14|-|TRBD1
TGTGCCAGCAGCCAAGATGGGACAGTGCAGTACTTC
CASSQDGTVQYF
>TRBJ2-3|TRBV7-3|-|-
TGTGCCAGCAGCCAACAGGGACAACTCACAGATACGCAGTATTTT
CASSQQGQLTDTQYF
>TRBJ1-4|TRBV7-2|-|-
TGTGCCAGCAGCTTAGTTAGCCTTAATGAAAAACTGTTTTTT
CASSLVSLNEKLFF
>TRBJ2-2|TRBV5-6|-|TRBD2
TGTGCCAGCAGGCGACTAGCGGGAGGATGGGACGGGGAGCTGTTTTTT
CASRRLAGGWDGELFF
>TRBJ2-5|TRBV5-1|-|TRBD2
TGCGCCAGCAGCTTGGCCCCGGGACTACAAGAGACCCAGTACTTC
CASSLAPGLQETQYF
>TRBJ2-7|TRBV19|-|TRBD2
TGTGCCAGTAGTACGGGACTAGCGGGAGTCGGGTACGAGCAGTACTTC
CASSTGLAGVGYEQYF
>TRBJ1-2|TRBV6-1|-|-
TGTGCCAGCAGTGAAACAGGGACCTATGGCTACACCTTC
CASSETGTYGYTF
>TRBJ2-5|TRBV27|-|-
TGTGCCAGCAGCCCGGGGACTGAGAGTTATGGGGGGACCCAGTACTTC
CASSPGTESYGGTQYF
>TRBJ1-5|TRBV10-3|-|-
TGTGCCATCAGTGAGAGGGCAGGACTCAATAGCAATCAGCCCCAGCATTTT
CAISERAGLNSNQPQHF
>TRBJ1-1|TRBV18|once|-
TGTGCCAGCTCACCACCGGTGTTCCCAGAGGCTGAAGCTTTCTTT
CASSPPVFPEAEAFF